The rows below give T cell receptor beta chains drawn from one sample of a study of T cells in Graves' hyperthyroidism and ophthalmopathy. TCRdb reprocessed the multiplex PCR reads with MiXCR, giving one entry per CDR3 protein. The table records about 560,000 distinct CDR3 sequences, 12% to 15% of them present only once. Sequenced: blood. These receptor sequences come from a middle-aged woman with Graves' hyperthyroidism. The CDR3 runs from the conserved cysteine through the conserved F or W. The order of the fields is J gene, clone size, V gene, D gene, CDR3 protein, CDR3 DNA. The D gene is left open where the match is weak. Expanded clones are given a class, and other clones once, few, many or no size at all.

j_gene: TRBJ1-1
abundance: NA
v_gene: TRBV5-1
d_gene: NA
CDR3aa: CASSIGQGIPGNTEAFF
CDR3nt: TGCGCCAGCAGCATCGGGCAGGGCATACCAGGGAACACTGAAGCTTTCTTT

j_gene: TRBJ2-7
abundance: many
v_gene: TRBV3-1
d_gene: NA
CDR3aa: CASSQDQRKQYF
CDR3nt: TGTGCCAGCAGCCAAGATCAACGAAAGCAGTACTTC

j_gene: TRBJ1-4
abundance: NA
v_gene: TRBV6-7
d_gene: TRBD1
CDR3aa: CASSHWTGDREKLFF
CDR3nt: TGTGCCAGCAGCCATTGGACAGGGGATAGGGAAAAACTGTTTTTT

j_gene: TRBJ2-1
abundance: few
v_gene: TRBV28
d_gene: NA
CDR3aa: CASSSRGLGNGQFF
CDR3nt: TGTGCCAGCAGTTCCAGGGGATTAGGGAATGGGCAGTTCTTC

j_gene: TRBJ2-2
abundance: NA
v_gene: TRBV7-2
d_gene: TRBD2
CDR3aa: CASSTISGLAGTGELFF
CDR3nt: TGTGCCAGCAGCACGATTTCGGGACTAGCGGGAACCGGGGAGCTGTTTTTT

j_gene: TRBJ1-1
abundance: many
v_gene: TRBV19
d_gene: TRBD1
CDR3aa: CASTPRDRNTEAFF
CDR3nt: TGTGCCAGTACCCCCCGGGACAGGAACACTGAAGCTTTCTTT

j_gene: TRBJ1-1
abundance: NA
v_gene: TRBV3-1
d_gene: NA
CDR3aa: CASSQGGTEASF
CDR3nt: TGTGCCAGCAGCCAAGGGGGCACTGAAGCTTCCTTT

j_gene: TRBJ2-1
abundance: NA
v_gene: TRBV20-1
d_gene: TRBD2
CDR3aa: CSATKPSGGGINEQFF
CDR3nt: TGCAGTGCTACTAAACCGAGCGGGGGAGGTATAAATGAGCAGTTCTTC

j_gene: TRBJ1-2
abundance: many
v_gene: TRBV6-1
d_gene: NA
CDR3aa: CASRDAAGAYGYTF
CDR3nt: TGTGCCAGCAGGGACGCCGCGGGTGCCTATGGCTACACCTTC

j_gene: TRBJ2-5
abundance: NA
v_gene: TRBV20-1
d_gene: TRBD1
CDR3aa: CSARVRQGERILETQYF
CDR3nt: TGCAGTGCTAGAGTTCGACAGGGGGAGCGGATCCTTGAGACCCAGTACTTC

j_gene: TRBJ2-7
abundance: many
v_gene: TRBV20-1
d_gene: NA
CDR3aa: CSANPGDLYEQYF
CDR3nt: TGCAGTGCTAACCCCGGGGACCTGTACGAGCAGTACTTC

j_gene: TRBJ2-1
abundance: few
v_gene: TRBV5-4
d_gene: NA
CDR3aa: CASSFGGLGVNEQFF
CDR3nt: TGTGCCAGCAGCTTCGGGGGACTGGGAGTCAATGAGCAGTTCTTC

j_gene: TRBJ2-7
abundance: many
v_gene: TRBV6-1
d_gene: TRBD2
CDR3aa: CASSESVTSGMNEQYF
CDR3nt: TGTGCCAGCAGTGAATCGGTAACTAGCGGGATGAACGAGCAGTACTTC

j_gene: TRBJ1-5
abundance: many
v_gene: TRBV28
d_gene: NA
CDR3aa: CASRLTGRNQPQHF
CDR3nt: TGTGCCAGCAGACTCACAGGGCGCAATCAGCCCCAGCATTTT

j_gene: TRBJ2-7
abundance: many
v_gene: TRBV3-1
d_gene: NA
CDR3aa: CASSLHRVSEQYF
CDR3nt: TGTGCCAGCAGCCTCCACAGGGTTTCCGAGCAGTACTTC

j_gene: TRBJ2-7
abundance: many
v_gene: TRBV6-1
d_gene: NA
CDR3aa: CASSVQGGWGAYEQYF
CDR3nt: TGTGCCAGCAGCGTTCAAGGGGGATGGGGAGCCTACGAGCAGTACTTC

j_gene: TRBJ2-7
abundance: many
v_gene: TRBV20-1
d_gene: TRBD1
CDR3aa: CSARAGQGMGYEQYF
CDR3nt: TGCAGTGCTCGAGCCGGACAGGGAATGGGCTACGAGCAGTACTTC

j_gene: TRBJ2-3
abundance: many
v_gene: TRBV7-3
d_gene: NA
CDR3aa: CASSLTGWERDTQYF
CDR3nt: TGTGCCAGCAGCTTAACGGGGTGGGAAAGAGATACGCAGTATTTT

j_gene: TRBJ2-2
abundance: many
v_gene: TRBV14
d_gene: NA
CDR3aa: CASRGGGNTGELFF
CDR3nt: TGTGCCAGCAGAGGGGGTGGAAACACCGGGGAGCTGTTTTTT

j_gene: TRBJ2-7
abundance: NA
v_gene: TRBV20-1
d_gene: NA
CDR3aa: CSASGVVERYEQYF
CDR3nt: TGCAGTGCTAGTGGGGTAGTGGAGCGCTACGAGCAGTACTTC

j_gene: TRBJ2-5
abundance: many
v_gene: TRBV3-1
d_gene: NA
CDR3aa: CASSSMETQYF
CDR3nt: TGTGCCAGCAGCTCAATGGAGACCCAGTACTTC

j_gene: TRBJ2-3
abundance: many
v_gene: TRBV12-3/TRBV12-4
d_gene: TRBD2
CDR3aa: CASSTGAGGTDTQYF
CDR3nt: TGTGCCAGCAGCACAGGTGCGGGAGGAACAGATACGCAGTATTTT

j_gene: TRBJ2-1
abundance: NA
v_gene: TRBV5-1
d_gene: NA
CDR3aa: CASSAQPQGFSYNEQFF
CDR3nt: TGCGCCAGCAGCGCACAACCTCAGGGATTCTCCTACAATGAGCAGTTCTTC

j_gene: TRBJ2-2
abundance: NA
v_gene: TRBV9
d_gene: NA
CDR3aa: CASSVGGGPGELFF
CDR3nt: TGTGCCAGCAGCGTAGGAGGAGGGCCCGGGGAGCTGTTTTTT

j_gene: TRBJ2-1
abundance: few
v_gene: TRBV29-1
d_gene: NA
CDR3aa: CSVPGDISYSYNEQFF
CDR3nt: TGCAGCGTTCCCGGGGACATCAGTTACTCCTACAATGAGCAGTTCTTC

j_gene: TRBJ2-7
abundance: many
v_gene: TRBV28
d_gene: TRBD1
CDR3aa: CASSTPGTGTYEQYF
CDR3nt: TGTGCCAGCAGTACACCCGGGACAGGGACCTACGAGCAGTACTTC

j_gene: TRBJ1-1
abundance: few
v_gene: TRBV9
d_gene: NA
CDR3aa: CASSVGHTATEAFF
CDR3nt: TGTGCCAGCAGCGTAGGACACACGGCCACTGAAGCTTTCTTT

j_gene: TRBJ2-3
abundance: many
v_gene: TRBV20-1
d_gene: TRBD2
CDR3aa: CSAAGERTDTQYF
CDR3nt: TGCAGTGCAGCGGGAGAGCGCACAGATACGCAGTATTTT

j_gene: TRBJ2-3
abundance: many
v_gene: TRBV28
d_gene: NA
CDR3aa: CASSYRRADTQYF
CDR3nt: TGTGCCAGCAGCTACCGAAGGGCAGATACGCAGTATTTT

j_gene: TRBJ2-2
abundance: many
v_gene: TRBV20-1
d_gene: TRBD1
CDR3aa: CSAQGGQENTGELFF
CDR3nt: TGCAGTGCCCAAGGGGGACAGGAAAACACCGGGGAGCTGTTTTTT

j_gene: TRBJ2-7
abundance: few
v_gene: TRBV27
d_gene: TRBD1
CDR3aa: CASSTRTGGGEQYF
CDR3nt: TGTGCCAGCAGTACCCGGACAGGTGGGGGCGAGCAGTACTTC

j_gene: TRBJ2-5
abundance: few
v_gene: TRBV20-1
d_gene: NA
CDR3aa: CSIREGAETQYF
CDR3nt: TGCAGTATAAGGGAGGGGGCGGAGACCCAGTACTTC

j_gene: TRBJ2-1
abundance: many
v_gene: TRBV27
d_gene: TRBD2
CDR3aa: CASSLFKSGTSSYNEQFF
CDR3nt: TGTGCCAGCAGTTTATTTAAATCCGGGACTAGCTCCTACAATGAGCAGTTCTTC

j_gene: TRBJ1-1
abundance: many
v_gene: TRBV28
d_gene: NA
CDR3aa: CASSLSRGGLGNTEAFF
CDR3nt: TGTGCCAGCAGTTTATCGCGGGGGGGTCTGGGGAACACTGAAGCTTTCTTT

j_gene: TRBJ2-5
abundance: many
v_gene: TRBV6-5
d_gene: TRBD2
CDR3aa: CASSYSYGEGQAQYF
CDR3nt: TGTGCCAGCAGTTACTCCTACGGGGAGGGGCAGGCCCAGTACTTC

j_gene: TRBJ2-1
abundance: few
v_gene: TRBV9
d_gene: TRBD2
CDR3aa: CASSLKREVSYNEQFF
CDR3nt: TGTGCCAGCAGCCTGAAGCGGGAGGTATCCTACAATGAGCAGTTCTTC

j_gene: TRBJ2-1
abundance: NA
v_gene: TRBV29-1
d_gene: TRBD2
CDR3aa: CSVKIAGGSYNEQFF
CDR3nt: TGCAGCGTTAAAATAGCGGGAGGGTCCTACAATGAGCAGTTCTTC

j_gene: TRBJ2-7
abundance: NA
v_gene: TRBV5-6
d_gene: NA
CDR3aa: CASSSSVGGTYEQYF
CDR3nt: TGTGCCAGCAGCTCGTCGGTAGGGGGAACCTACGAGCAGTACTTC

j_gene: TRBJ2-7
abundance: NA
v_gene: TRBV19
d_gene: TRBD2
CDR3aa: CASSSGSNAYEQYF
CDR3nt: TGTGCCAGTAGTAGCGGGAGTAACGCCTACGAGCAGTACTTC

j_gene: TRBJ1-4
abundance: NA
v_gene: TRBV5-5
d_gene: NA
CDR3aa: CASSPGGGNEKLFF
CDR3nt: TGTGCCAGCAGCCCGGGGGGGGGTAATGAAAAACTGTTTTTT

j_gene: TRBJ1-1
abundance: NA
v_gene: TRBV29-1
d_gene: TRBD1
CDR3aa: CSVVGTAATEAFF
CDR3nt: TGCAGCGTTGTTGGGACAGCGGCAACTGAAGCTTTCTTT

j_gene: TRBJ2-7
abundance: many
v_gene: TRBV6-1
d_gene: TRBD2
CDR3aa: CASRESGRAREQYF
CDR3nt: TGTGCCAGCAGAGAAAGCGGGAGGGCGAGAGAGCAGTACTTC

j_gene: TRBJ2-6
abundance: many
v_gene: TRBV28
d_gene: TRBD1
CDR3aa: CASSLEGTGGANVLTF
CDR3nt: TGTGCCAGCAGTTTAGAAGGGACAGGAGGGGCCAACGTCCTGACTTTC

j_gene: TRBJ2-7
abundance: many
v_gene: TRBV7-8
d_gene: TRBD2
CDR3aa: CASSLREGLYEQYF
CDR3nt: TGTGCCAGCAGCTTGAGGGAGGGCCTCTACGAGCAGTACTTC

j_gene: TRBJ1-5
abundance: many
v_gene: TRBV28
d_gene: NA
CDR3aa: CASSLKGGNQPQHF
CDR3nt: TGTGCCAGCAGTCTCAAGGGAGGCAATCAGCCCCAGCATTTT